Presented here are 24 T cell receptor beta chains from one specimen sequenced in a study of cytomegalovirus exposure and HLA in healthy donors (dated 2017 in TCRdb). Libraries were prepared through the immunoSEQ multiplex PCR assay. For the multiplex PCR, a mixture combining 60 forward primers for TCR Vbeta segments and 13 reverse primers for TCR Jbeta segments was used. TCRdb provides this immuneACCESS table in a form limited to in-frame rearrangements. Some clones are lacking; in checked studies, under half of them reflect an unresolved V gene, and why the rest are absent is not known. The sample table shows over 85,000 clones, and 70% to 80% are seen once. The top ten constitute more than 3% of the sample. The source material was PBMCs. These receptors were taken from a man aged 40-49 years in good health and CMV-seronegative.

This clone was counted only a few times. The chain carries TRBV5-1 and TRBJ2-3, with 7 bases fitting TRBD2. The CDR3 extends over 15 amino acids. CDR1 and CDR2 (germline): SGHRS, YFSETQ. Losses at the gene ends were 2 bases for V and 2 bases for J; bases not matched to a gene: 5. The CDR3 DNA reads TGCGCCAGCAGCTTACCTAGCGGAAACACAGATACGCAGTATTTT. This codes for CASSLPSGNTDTQYF.

The chain combines TRBV28 with TRBJ1-1; 8 nucleotides match TRBD1. V dropped 7 bases and J dropped 4; count of bases not matched to a gene: 11. The CDR3 totals 15 residues. Germline V gives CDR1 MDHEN, CDR2 SYDVKM. The CDR3 DNA follows: TGTGCCAGCAAGAGGTCGCTAGACAGGGGCACTGAAGCTTTCTTT. It yields the protein CASKRSLDRGTEAFF.

This rearrangement joins TRBV5-1 to TRBJ2-2, with 12 nucleotides matching TRBD1. CDR3 length: 18 residues. V lost 4 bases and J lost 5; bases outside the gene matches: 12. The germline gives CDR1 SGHRS, CDR2 YFSETQ. The CDR3 protein is CASSATGQGAVWTGELFF. In DNA, the CDR3 is TGCGCCAGCAGCGCCACGGGACAGGGGGCGGTATGGACCGGGGAGCTGTTTTTT.

This chain links TRBV7-9 with TRBJ1-1, with D unclear. Trimming stripped 1 base from V and 1 base from J, with 7 bases between. This CDR3 is built from 14 residues. Germline CDR1 SEHNR, CDR2 FQNEAQ (reference sequence). CDR3 coding DNA: TGTGCCAGCAGCTTAGGGCCGCAGAACACTGAAGCTTTCTTT. It encodes CASSLGPQNTEAFF.

This chain links TRBV6-4 with TRBJ2-2, with 8 bases aligning to TRBD2. CDR3 length equals 17 residues. Trimming at V came to 3 bases and at J to 0 bases, leaving 6 bases not matched to a gene. Germline V lookup: CDR1 MRHNA, CDR2 SNTAGT. CDR3 in amino acids: CASSESSGSANTGELFF. The CDR3 DNA is TGTGCCAGCAGTGAATCTAGCGGGTCAGCGAACACCGGGGAGCTGTTTTTT.

As DNA, the CDR3 is TGCGCCAGCAGCCCCGGGACTAGCGGGGGGCTCTACGAGCAGTACTTC. Its translation is CASSPGTSGGLYEQYF. This chain connects TRBV5-1 to TRBJ2-5; 15 bases are a match to TRBD2. The J call may be mistaken, given a closer DNA end match to TRBJ2-7. This CDR3 region has 16 residues. The germline CDR1 and CDR2 sequences are SGHRS and YFSETQ.

The gene calls are TRBV5-1 and TRBJ2-1; D is possibly TRBD2 (6 bases). Germline values: CDR1 SGHRS, CDR2 YFSETQ. The CDR3 spans 15 residues. The germline V and J ends were trimmed by 4 bases and 3 bases, with 14 bases remaining between them. This CDR3 is CASSRAGGNYNEQFF. DNA for the CDR3: TGCGCCAGCAGCCGGGCAGGCGGGAACTACAATGAGCAGTTCTTC.

This chain uses TRBV6-5 with TRBJ1-2; a weak D match, TRBD1 (5 bases). The CDR3 consists of 12 residues. Between the trimmed V and J ends, which lost 5 bases and 8 bases, there was a span of 12 bases. Germline lookup yields CDR1 MNHEY and CDR2 SVGAGI. The CDR3 sequence is CASSTSGIGYTF. The CDR3 DNA reads as TGTGCCAGCAGTACGTCAGGGATAGGCTACACCTTC.

This chain connects TRBV30 to TRBJ2-1; 8 positions match TRBD2. Per the germline V gene, CDR1 is GTSNPN and CDR2 is SVGIG (reference sequence). CDR3 length equals 14 residues. Trimming took 8 bases from V and 2 from J; bases not matched to a gene: 8. The CDR3: CARTFSGTYNEQFF. The CDR3 DNA reads TGTGCCCGGACCTTTAGCGGGACCTACAATGAGCAGTTCTTC.

The J gene is TRBJ2-7, the V gene TRBV4-1, with TRBD1 matching 8 bases. The CDR3 sequence is 14 residues long. After removal of 5 bases from V and 2 bases from J, the junction contained 5 bases not matched to a gene. Germline CDR1 is MGHRA and CDR2 is YSYEKL. CDR3 protein: CASSTGQGAYEQYF. The CDR3 DNA reads TGCGCCAGCAGCACCGGACAGGGAGCCTACGAGCAGTACTTC.

The genes are TRBV11-3 and TRBJ2-7; perhaps TRBD2 as D (5 bases). V was cut by 0 bases and J by 7 bases, with 16 bases left in between. Looked up from germline, CDR1 is SGHNT and CDR2 is YENEEA. The CDR3 consists of 15 residues. Written as DNA, the CDR3 is TGTGCCAGCAGCTTAGATGCGTTTTCTAGAGGGGAGCAGTACTTC. It translates to CASSLDAFSRGEQYF.

The CDR3 protein is CASSPRTGGDEQYF. The CDR3 nucleotides are TGCGCCAGCAGCCCGAGGACAGGGGGGGACGAGCAGTACTTC. The chain recombines TRBV5-1 with TRBJ2-7; 10 bases line up with TRBD1. The CDR3 has 14 residues. CDR1 SGHRS and CDR2 YFSETQ come from the germline V gene. Unmatched junction bases numbered 6, after V lost 4 bases and J lost 5 bases.

This clone was detected once. The chain links TRBV28 to TRBJ2-7, with 13 bases fitting TRBD2. V shed 3 bases and J 7 bases; nucleotides not matched to a gene: 9. This CDR3 has 16 residues. CDR1 and CDR2 from the germline V gene are MDHEN and SYDVKM. The CDR3 loop reads CASSFPTSGRAGEQYF. The CDR3 DNA reads as TGTGCCAGCAGTTTTCCTACTAGCGGGAGGGCCGGGGAGCAGTACTTC.

The J gene is TRBJ2-1, the V gene TRBV27; D gene ambiguous. Germline V gene lookup returns CDR1 MNHEY and CDR2 SMNVEV (reference sequence). Trimming shortened V by 3 bases and J by 5 bases, and 17 bases separated the two germline ends. CDR3 length: 16 residues. The CDR3 reads CASSFLPPPADNEQFF. In DNA form, the CDR3 reads TGTGCCAGCAGTTTCCTCCCTCCCCCCGCGGACAATGAGCAGTTCTTC.

This chain uses TRBV7-6 with TRBJ2-7; possible D gene TRBD1, 6 bases. Per the germline V gene, CDR1 is SGHVS and CDR2 is FNYEAQ. The CDR3 contains 13 residues. The ends were cut back, 6 bases at V and 5 bases at J, with 14 bases in the middle. As DNA, the CDR3 is TGTGCCAGCAGTCGAGGGGGTGTCGACGAGCAGTACTTC. It translates to CASSRGGVDEQYF.

The rearrangement joins TRBV19 to TRBJ1-2; 9 nucleotides line up with TRBD1. Germline V gives CDR1 LNHDA, CDR2 SQIVND (reference sequence). This CDR3 region has 14 residues. With 4 bases clipped from V and 6 bases from J, the junction kept 6 bases outside the gene matches. The CDR3 protein is CASSTGQGYDGYTF. The CDR3 DNA sequence: TGTGCCAGTAGTACGGGACAGGGCTACGATGGCTACACCTTC.

The CDR3 DNA is TGTGCCAGCAGCGGGAGATTCACTAATGAGCAGTACTTC. The encoded protein is CASSGRFTNEQYF. The chain has TRBV5-4 and TRBJ2-7, with a tentative D call TRBD2 (5 bases). The V gene's germline CDR1 is SGHNT and CDR2 YYREEE (reference sequence). The CDR3 covers 13 residues. The V and J ends lost 4 bases and 7 bases respectively, with 15 bases between them.

The chain couples TRBV19 to TRBJ1-5; no clear D. CDR1 LNHDA and CDR2 SQIVND come from the germline V gene (reference sequence). The CDR3 has 14 amino acids. Between the trimmed V and J ends, which lost 0 bases and 6 bases, there was a span of 9 bases. The CDR3 sequence: CASSIDTSGQPQHF. CDR3 DNA sequence: TGTGCCAGTAGTATAGATACGTCCGGTCAGCCCCAGCATTTT.

The chain recombines TRBV21-1 with TRBJ1-2; the table calls TRBD1, which could not be checked here. TRBV21-1 is a pseudogene locus. The CDR3 has 15 residues. DNA for the CDR3: TGTGCCAGCAGCAAAGAAAAGGGGGACAGCTATGGCTACACCTTC. It specifies CASSKEKGDSYGYTF.

J is TRBJ2-4 and V is TRBV7-9, with 7 bases identical to TRBD1. The CDR3 runs 16 residues. Germline V CDR1 and CDR2: SEHNR, FQNEAQ (reference sequence). V shed 0 bases, J shed 3 bases, and the junction held 5 bases outside the gene matches. The chain's CDR3 is CASSLALGTDKNIQYF. CDR3 in DNA: TGTGCCAGCAGCTTAGCCCTTGGGACAGACAAAAACATTCAGTACTTC.

This chain joins TRBV2 and TRBJ2-5; 8 bases are a match to TRBD1. The CDR3 extends over 14 amino acids. CDR1 and CDR2 (germline): SNHLY, FYNNEI. The trim removed 4 bases at V and 7 bases at J, leaving 8 bases unmatched. CDR3 bases: TGTGCCAGCAGTGTTTCGGACAGGGAAGGGACCCAGTACTTC. Its translation: CASSVSDREGTQYF.

The CDR3 DNA reads as TGTGCCAGCAGCCCTAGGGAGGGACAGGGGGCGCAGGCTTTCTTT. Translated, it gives CASSPREGQGAQAFF. The chain employs TRBV7-8 and TRBJ1-1; 12 bases line up with TRBD1. Losses at the gene ends were 5 bases for V and 11 bases for J; bases not matched to a gene: 12. The length of the CDR3 is 15 residues. Germline V gene lookup returns CDR1 SGHVS and CDR2 FQNEAQ.

V usage is TRBV7-9 and J usage is TRBJ1-5; 7 nucleotides match TRBD1. The CDR3 has 19 residues. Per the germline V gene, CDR1 is SEHNR and CDR2 is FQNEAQ (reference sequence). J was trimmed by 0 bases and V by 5 bases; bases with no gene match: 16. This CDR3 reads CASSNSQGHRGGSNQPQHF. In DNA, the CDR3 is TGTGCCAGCAGCAATTCACAGGGGCACAGGGGCGGTAGCAATCAGCCCCAGCATTTT.

The chain is built from TRBV18 and TRBJ2-7; 7 bases agree with TRBD2. This CDR3 comprises 14 residues. V shed 1 base and J 2 bases; nucleotides not matched to a gene: 2. Germline CDR1 is KGHSH and CDR2 is LQKENI. CDR3 sequence: CASSPRGRTYEQYF. The CDR3 DNA follows: TGTGCCAGCTCACCACGCGGGAGAACCTACGAGCAGTACTTC.